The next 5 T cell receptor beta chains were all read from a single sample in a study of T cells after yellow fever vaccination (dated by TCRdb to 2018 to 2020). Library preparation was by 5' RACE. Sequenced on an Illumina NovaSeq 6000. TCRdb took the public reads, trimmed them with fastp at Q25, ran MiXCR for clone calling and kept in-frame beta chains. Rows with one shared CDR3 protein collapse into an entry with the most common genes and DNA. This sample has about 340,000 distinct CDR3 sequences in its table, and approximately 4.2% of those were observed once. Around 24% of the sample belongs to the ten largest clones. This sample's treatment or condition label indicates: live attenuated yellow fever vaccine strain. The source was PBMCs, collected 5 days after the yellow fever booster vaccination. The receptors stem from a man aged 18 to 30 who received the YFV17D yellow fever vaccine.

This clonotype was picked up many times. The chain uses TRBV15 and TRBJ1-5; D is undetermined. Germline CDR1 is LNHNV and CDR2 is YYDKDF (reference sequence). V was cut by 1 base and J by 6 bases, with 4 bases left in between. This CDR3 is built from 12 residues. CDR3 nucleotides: TGTGCCACCAGCAGAGGCGGTCAGCCCCAGCATTTT. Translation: CATSRGGQPQHF.

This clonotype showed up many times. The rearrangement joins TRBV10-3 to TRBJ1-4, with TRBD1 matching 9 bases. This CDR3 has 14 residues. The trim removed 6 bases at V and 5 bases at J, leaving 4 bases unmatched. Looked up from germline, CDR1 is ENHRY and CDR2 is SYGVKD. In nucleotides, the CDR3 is TGTGCCATCAGCCCCGGGACAGGGAATGAAAAACTGTTTTTT. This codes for CAISPGTGNEKLFF.

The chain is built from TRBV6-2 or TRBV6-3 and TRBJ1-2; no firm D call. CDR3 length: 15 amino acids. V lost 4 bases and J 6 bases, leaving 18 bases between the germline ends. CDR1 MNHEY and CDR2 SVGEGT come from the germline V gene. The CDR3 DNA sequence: TGTGCCAGCAGTTCTCTCCGAGGACCCAACAATGGCTACACCTTC. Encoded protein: CASSSLRGPNNGYTF.

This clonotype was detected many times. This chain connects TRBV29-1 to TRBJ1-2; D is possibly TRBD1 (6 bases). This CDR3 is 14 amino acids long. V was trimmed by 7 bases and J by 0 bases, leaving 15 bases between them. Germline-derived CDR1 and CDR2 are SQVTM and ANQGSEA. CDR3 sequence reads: CSARDIDSNYGYTF. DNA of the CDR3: TGCAGCGCCCGGGACATCGATTCTAACTATGGCTACACCTTC.

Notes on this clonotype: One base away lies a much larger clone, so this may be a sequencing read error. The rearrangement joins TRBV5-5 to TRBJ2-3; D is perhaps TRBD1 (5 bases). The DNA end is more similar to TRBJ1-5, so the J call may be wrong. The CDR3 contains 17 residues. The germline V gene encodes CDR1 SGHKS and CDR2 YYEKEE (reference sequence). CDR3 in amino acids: CASHRGEGMAMTDTQHF. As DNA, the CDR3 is TGTGCTTCTCATCGAGGGGAGGGAATGGCCATGACAGATACGCAGCATTTT.